A selection of T cell receptor beta chains follows, all from one sample in a study of blood T cell repertoires in COVID-19. Assay used: immunoSEQ multiplex PCR; TCRdb lists only in-frame clones, some missing. The sample records 190,000 or so clones, less than 90% being singletons. What was sequenced was peripheral blood. The receptor set was obtained from a woman between 70 and 85 years old with acute or convalescent COVID-19. The CDR3 runs from the conserved cysteine through the conserved F or W. D genes are given only for firm matches. Rows may omit the clone size; those that give it use once, few, many or a size class.

CDR3 length	V gene	D gene	J gene	clone size	CDR3 DNA	CDR3 protein
16	TRBV3-1/TRBV3-2	TRBD1	TRBJ1-2	.	TGTGCCAGCAGCCAAGCCACCCTGACAGGGAACTATGGCTACACCTTC	CASSQATLTGNYGYTF
15	TRBV2	TRBD1	TRBJ1-1	.	TGTGCCAGCAGTGAAGCGGACAGGGTGGGCACTGAAGCTTTCTTT	CASSEADRVGTEAFF
12	TRBV12-3/TRBV12-4	.	TRBJ1-5	.	TGTGCCAGCAGTCCCGACTTTCAGCCCCAGCATTTT	CASSPDFQPQHF
17	TRBV19	TRBD1	TRBJ1-3	.	TGTGCCAGTAGTGGCCTGGGACAGGCAGACTCTGGAAACACCATATATTTT	CASSGLGQADSGNTIYF
14	TRBV27	TRBD1	TRBJ1-2	.	TGTGCCAGCAGAACCCCGACAGGGTTAGATGGCTACACCTTC	CASRTPTGLDGYTF
13	TRBV3-1/TRBV3-2	.	TRBJ1-5	.	TGTGCCAGCAGCCAATCCCTCTGGGGCCAGAAACATTTT	CASSQSLWGQKHF
18	TRBV21-1	.	TRBJ2-5	.	TGTGCCAGCAGCAAATGGGAGGGACTAGCGAGAATCCAAGAGACCCAGTACTTC	CASSKWEGLARIQETQYF
15	TRBV9	TRBD1	TRBJ2-1	.	TGTGCCAGCAGCTCCTTGAACAGGGGGCACAATGAGCAGTTCTTC	CASSSLNRGHNEQFF
17	TRBV7-6	.	TRBJ2-6	.	TGTGCCAGCAGACCAGGGTCTACGGGGGTTGGGGCCAACGTCCTGACTTTC	CASRPGSTGVGANVLTF
16	TRBV6-4	TRBD1	TRBJ1-1	.	TGTGCCTCCCGGGCCCAGGGGGTTTCGGAGGGCACTGAAGCTTTCTTT	CASRAQGVSEGTEAFF
15	TRBV4-2	TRBD1	TRBJ1-4	.	TGTGCCAGCAGCCCTTTACAGGGGTTAAATGAAAAACTGTTTTTT	CASSPLQGLNEKLFF
15	TRBV28	TRBD1	TRBJ1-2	.	TGTGCCAGCAGTTCACCGGGACAGGGTTCCTATGGCTACACCTTC	CASSSPGQGSYGYTF
13	TRBV5-4	.	TRBJ1-1	.	TGTGCCAGCAGCTCGGGTCTGAACACTGAAGCTTTCTTT	CASSSGLNTEAFF
13	TRBV7-2	.	TRBJ1-5	.	TGTGCCAGCAGCCCCGTAATTGATCAGCCCCAGCATTTT	CASSPVIDQPQHF
17	TRBV5-1	TRBD1	TRBJ1-1	.	TGCGCCAGCAGCTTGGCCCGGACAGGGGTAGGGAACACTGAAGCTTTCTTT	CASSLARTGVGNTEAFF
14	TRBV27	TRBD1	TRBJ1-2	few	TGTGCCAGCAGTGGGGGACAGGGGCGCTATGGCTACACCTTC	CASSGGQGRYGYTF
16	TRBV19	.	TRBJ1-1	once	TGTGCCAGTAGTATCCCTCTAGGTAGGGGAAGCACTGAAGCTTTCTTT	CASSIPLGRGSTEAFF
14	TRBV12-5	TRBD1	TRBJ1-1	.	TGTGCTAGTGGGCGGGGGACAGGGAACACTGAAGCTTTCTTT	CASGRGTGNTEAFF
19	TRBV5-4	TRBD1	TRBJ2-6	.	TGTGCCAGCAGCTCGGCGGACAGGGGGTCTCCTTCTGGGGCCAACGTCCTGACTTTC	CASSSADRGSPSGANVLTF
13	TRBV19	TRBD1	TRBJ1-2	.	TGTGCCAGTACGGGACAGGGGACCTATGGCTACACCTTC	CASTGQGTYGYTF
15	TRBV19	TRBD1	TRBJ1-2	.	TGTGCCAGTACCCCGACAGGGCCAGCTAACTATGGCTACACCTTC	CASTPTGPANYGYTF
14	TRBV2	TRBD1	TRBJ1-2	.	TGTGCCAGCAGTGAAGCCCGGACAGGCTATGGCTACACCTTC	CASSEARTGYGYTF
15	TRBV16	.	TRBJ2-2	.	TGTGCCAGCAGCCAATCTAAGCAGGGTGACGGGGAGCTGTTTTTT	CASSQSKQGDGELFF
14	TRBV4-1	.	TRBJ1-2	.	TGCGCCAGCAGCCAAGCATCCCCTTTCCGGGGCTACACCTTC	CASSQASPFRGYTF
15	TRBV19	TRBD2	TRBJ2-7	.	TGTGCCAGTAGCCAGGGCGGGGGTTCCTCCTACGAGCAGTACTTC	CASSQGGGSSYEQYF
14	TRBV6-5	TRBD1	TRBJ1-1	.	TGTGCCAGCAGTAAAACCGACAGGGACACTGAAGCTTTCTTT	CASSKTDRDTEAFF
14	TRBV7-9	.	TRBJ2-2	.	TGTGCCAGCAGCTCCAGACTAGATCCCGGGGAGCTGTTTTTT	CASSSRLDPGELFF
14	TRBV2	.	TRBJ2-7	.	TGTGCCAGCAAGTCAGCGGACTGGGACTACGAGCAGTACTTC	CASKSADWDYEQYF
15	TRBV11-2	.	TRBJ1-3	.	TGTGCCAGCATTTCGGGCGTCGGGATAGGAAACACCATATATTTT	CASISGVGIGNTIYF
13	TRBV28	TRBD1	TRBJ1-1	.	TGTGCCAGCAGTGAGACAGGGAAATTTGAAGCTTTCTTT	CASSETGKFEAFF
13	TRBV5-4	TRBD1	TRBJ2-7	.	TGTGCCAGCAGCTCGGACAGGTTGGGCGAGCAGTACTTC	CASSSDRLGEQYF
11	TRBV12-5	.	TRBJ2-7	.	TGTGCTAGTGGCCTGAACAACGAGCAGTACTTC	CASGLNNEQYF
14	TRBV6-6	.	TRBJ1-1	.	TGTGCCAGCAGCCCCTTCGGCGGAGGAACTGAAGCTTTCTTT	CASSPFGGGTEAFF
16	TRBV18	TRBD1	TRBJ1-5	.	TGTGCCAGCTCACGAGAGGACAGGGGCCGGGGGCAGCCCCAGCATTTT	CASSREDRGRGQPQHF
15	TRBV10-2	.	TRBJ2-3	once	TGCGCCAGCAGTGAAGCCGGGAGTGGCACAGATACGCAGTATTTT	CASSEAGSGTDTQYF
14	TRBV5-5	.	TRBJ2-5	.	TGTGCCAGCAGCTCCCAATCCAGGGGAGAGACCCAGTACTTC	CASSSQSRGETQYF
15	TRBV9	TRBD1	TRBJ1-6	.	TGTGCCAGCAGCGTAGCGGGGACAGGGAAGTCACCCCTCCACTTT	CASSVAGTGKSPLHF
13	TRBV7-8	.	TRBJ1-1	.	TGTGCCAGCAGCGGGGGGTTTCTGACTGAAGCTTTCTTT	CASSGGFLTEAFF
14	TRBV9	.	TRBJ2-7	.	TGTGCCAGCAGCGTGGGAGCGGAGCCCTACGAGCAGTACTTC	CASSVGAEPYEQYF
16	TRBV24-1	TRBD2	TRBJ2-2	.	TGTGCCACCAGTGAGGCGACTAGCGGGAATTCCGGGGAGCTGTTTTTT	CATSEATSGNSGELFF
15	TRBV28	.	TRBJ2-1	.	TGTGCCAGCAGCTTAGGGGGGGAAGGAAGGAATGAGCAGTTCTTC	CASSLGGEGRNEQFF
18	TRBV7-2	TRBD2	TRBJ2-3	.	TGTGCCAGCAGCCCCCCTGGCGGGAGGGCCTTTAGCACAGATACGCAGTATTTT	CASSPPGGRAFSTDTQYF
17	TRBV4-1	TRBD2	TRBJ2-7	.	TGCGCCAGCAGCTTCACCGGGACTAGCGGTCCGGAAGGGGAGCAGTACTTC	CASSFTGTSGPEGEQYF
15	TRBV19	.	TRBJ1-2	.	TGTGCCAGTAGTGCAGACCGGGACTCGGCCTATGGCTACACCTTC	CASSADRDSAYGYTF
14	TRBV23-1	.	TRBJ1-1	.	TGCGCCAGCAAAAACAGGGAAGATAACACTGAAGCTTTCTTT	CASKNREDNTEAFF
15	TRBV18	TRBD1	TRBJ1-2	.	TGTGCCAGCTCACCCGTTGAGGGACAGGAGATCCGCTACACCTTC	CASSPVEGQEIRYTF
16	TRBV28	.	TRBJ1-2	once	TGTGCCAGCAGAGGGAACCCTCAGGGGCCCAGCTATGGCTACACCTTC	CASRGNPQGPSYGYTF
15	TRBV18	.	TRBJ1-1	.	TGTGCCAGCTCACCACGCGAAGGATCGGGAACTGAAGCTTTCTTT	CASSPREGSGTEAFF
14	TRBV11-2	TRBD2	TRBJ2-1	.	TGTGCCAGCAGCTTAATAGCGGGGGGGAATGAGCAGTTCTTC	CASSLIAGGNEQFF
14	TRBV7-3	.	TRBJ2-5	.	TGTGCCAGCAGCCCAGCGTCCCGTAAGGAGACCCAGTACTTC	CASSPASRKETQYF
16	TRBV18	TRBD1	TRBJ2-3	.	TGTGCCAGCTCACCACTCATCCAGGGGGCTGGAGATACGCAGTATTTT	CASSPLIQGAGDTQYF
13	TRBV7-2	.	TRBJ1-1	.	TGTGCCAGCAGCTCCCGACACCCCTTGAAAGCTTTCTTT	CASSSRHPLKAFF
11	TRBV10-1	.	TRBJ1-2	once	TGCGCATCAGAGGAGGTCTATGGCTACACCTTC	CASEEVYGYTF
13	TRBV5-6	.	TRBJ2-5	.	TGTGCCAGCAGCTCAGGGGACCAAGAGACCCAGTACTTC	CASSSGDQETQYF
16	TRBV10-3	.	TRBJ2-3	.	TGTGCCACAAGTCCCCGGACAGAGACTAGCACAGATACGCAGTATTTT	CATSPRTETSTDTQYF
14	TRBV28	.	TRBJ1-2	once	TGTGCCAGTGAGGCGGACAGAAAACACTATGGCTACACCTTC	CASEADRKHYGYTF
14	TRBV27	.	TRBJ1-1	.	TGTGCCAGCAGTTTCGGAGGGGCGAGGACTGAAGCTTTCTTT	CASSFGGARTEAFF